Below are 3 T cell receptor beta chains sequenced from a single sample in a study of blood T cell repertoires in COVID-19. Using immunoSEQ multiplex PCR, the repertoire was profiled, and TCRdb retains in-frame clones only, with some absent. The data show 63,000 or so clones, about three quarters seen once. The specimen sequenced was peripheral blood. These receptors were obtained from a human donor in a cohort sampled during active COVID-19.

The gene calls are TRBV15 and TRBJ2-7; D is possibly TRBD1 (6 bases). V was clipped by 3 bases and J by 2 bases, with 11 bases between them. CDR3 length equals 14 residues. The germline gives CDR1 LNHNV, CDR2 YYDKDF (reference sequence). The CDR3 reads CATSRDPGAYEQYF. The CDR3 bases are TGTGCCACCAGCAGGGACCCAGGGGCCTACGAGCAGTACTTC.

This chain connects TRBV3-1 (or the pseudogene TRBV3-2) to TRBJ1-1; 8 bases align to TRBD1. The CDR3 has 17 residues. With 0 bases clipped from V and 1 base from J, the junction kept 7 bases outside the gene matches. Germline values: CDR1 LGHDT, CDR2 YNNKEL (reference sequence). CDR3 protein: CASSQDLTGTGNTEAFF. As DNA, the CDR3 is TGTGCCAGCAGCCAAGATCTTACTGGGACAGGGAACACTGAAGCTTTCTTT.

On this clone itself: Other nucleotide sequences in the sample specify the same CDR3. J is TRBJ2-7 and V is TRBV9; 10 bases line up with TRBD1. Germline CDR1 SGDLS, CDR2 YYNGEE. This CDR3 is built from 13 residues. V lost 3 bases and J lost 4; bases outside the gene matches: 1. DNA of the CDR3: TGTGCCAGCAGCGGACAGGGGGCTTACGAGCAGTACTTC. The encoded protein is CASSGQGAYEQYF.